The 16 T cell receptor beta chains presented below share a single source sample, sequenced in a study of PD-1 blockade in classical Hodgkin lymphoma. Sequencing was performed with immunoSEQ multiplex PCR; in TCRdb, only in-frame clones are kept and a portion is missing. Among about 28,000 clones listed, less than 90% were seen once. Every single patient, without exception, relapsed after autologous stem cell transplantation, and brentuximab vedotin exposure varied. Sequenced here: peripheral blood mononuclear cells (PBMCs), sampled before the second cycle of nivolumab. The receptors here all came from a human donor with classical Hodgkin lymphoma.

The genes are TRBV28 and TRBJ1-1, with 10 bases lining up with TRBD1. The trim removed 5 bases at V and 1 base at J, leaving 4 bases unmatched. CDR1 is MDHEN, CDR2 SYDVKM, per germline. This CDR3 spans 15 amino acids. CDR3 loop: CASSMTGGRNTEAFF. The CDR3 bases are TGTGCCAGCAGTATGACAGGGGGCCGGAACACTGAAGCTTTCTTT.

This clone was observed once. The CDR3 bases are TGTGCCAGCAGCGGGAGTTGGAACACCGGGGAGCTGTTTTTT. It codes for CASSGSWNTGELFF. This rearrangement joins TRBV9 to TRBJ2-2; D ambiguous. The CDR3 has 14 amino acids. Per germline, CDR1 SGDLS and CDR2 YYNGEE. Trimming stripped 3 bases from V and 1 base from J, with 7 bases between.

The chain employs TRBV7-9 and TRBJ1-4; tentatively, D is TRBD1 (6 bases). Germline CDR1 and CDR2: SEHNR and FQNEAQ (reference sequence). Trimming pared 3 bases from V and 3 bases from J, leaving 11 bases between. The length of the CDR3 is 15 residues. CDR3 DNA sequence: TGTGCCAGCAGCTTGGTAGGGGGACCTAATGAAAAACTGTTTTTT. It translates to CASSLVGGPNEKLFF.

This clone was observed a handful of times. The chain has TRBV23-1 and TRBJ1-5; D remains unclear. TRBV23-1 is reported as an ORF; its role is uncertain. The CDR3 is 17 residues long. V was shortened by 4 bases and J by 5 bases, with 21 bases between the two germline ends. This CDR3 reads CASSPVYGIVIDQPQHF. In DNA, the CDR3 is TGCGCCAGCAGTCCCGTATATGGTATCGTAATCGATCAGCCCCAGCATTTT.

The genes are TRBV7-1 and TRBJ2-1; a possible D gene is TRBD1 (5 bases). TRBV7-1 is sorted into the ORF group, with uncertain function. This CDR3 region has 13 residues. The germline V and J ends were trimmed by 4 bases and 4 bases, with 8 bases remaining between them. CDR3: CASSFGQYNEQFF. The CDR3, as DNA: TGTGCCAGCAGCTTCGGACAATACAATGAGCAGTTCTTC.

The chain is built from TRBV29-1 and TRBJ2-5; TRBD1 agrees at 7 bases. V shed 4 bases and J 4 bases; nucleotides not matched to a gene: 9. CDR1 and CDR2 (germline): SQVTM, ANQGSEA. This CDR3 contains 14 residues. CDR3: CSVGKGGFGETQYF. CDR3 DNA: TGCAGCGTTGGTAAAGGGGGCTTCGGAGAGACCCAGTACTTC.

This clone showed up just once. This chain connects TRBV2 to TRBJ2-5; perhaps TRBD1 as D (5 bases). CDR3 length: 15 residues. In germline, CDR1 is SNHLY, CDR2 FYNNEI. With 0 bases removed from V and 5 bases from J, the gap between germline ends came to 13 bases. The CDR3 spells CASSEALQVLETQYF. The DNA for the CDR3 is TGTGCCAGCAGTGAAGCGCTACAGGTTCTTGAGACCCAGTACTTC. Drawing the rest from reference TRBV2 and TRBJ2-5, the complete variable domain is EPEVTQTPSHQVTQMGQEVILRCVPISNHLYFYWYRQILGQKVEFLVSFYNNEISEKSEIFDDQFSVERPDGSNFTLKIRSTKLEDSAMYFCASSEALQVLETQYFGPGTRLLVL.

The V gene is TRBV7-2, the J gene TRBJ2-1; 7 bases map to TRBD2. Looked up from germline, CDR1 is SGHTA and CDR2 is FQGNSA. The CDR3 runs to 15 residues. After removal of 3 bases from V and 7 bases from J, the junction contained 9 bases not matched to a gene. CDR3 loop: CASSLPSGRGNEQFF. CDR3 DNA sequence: TGTGCCAGCAGCTTGCCTAGCGGCCGTGGGAATGAGCAGTTCTTC.

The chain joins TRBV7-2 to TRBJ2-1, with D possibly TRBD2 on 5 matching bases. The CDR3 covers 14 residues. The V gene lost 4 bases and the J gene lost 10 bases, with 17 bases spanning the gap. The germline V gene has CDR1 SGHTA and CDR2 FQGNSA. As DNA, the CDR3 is TGTGCCAGCAGCTCTGACTACGGTGCGATCGAGCAGTTCTTC. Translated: CASSSDYGAIEQFF.

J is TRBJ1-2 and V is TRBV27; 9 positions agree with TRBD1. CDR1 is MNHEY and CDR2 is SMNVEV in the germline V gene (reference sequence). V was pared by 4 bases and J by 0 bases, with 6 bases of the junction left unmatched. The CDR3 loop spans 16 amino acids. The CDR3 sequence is CASSSSRTGANYGYTF. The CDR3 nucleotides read TGTGCCAGCAGTTCCTCCCGGACAGGGGCTAACTATGGCTACACCTTC.

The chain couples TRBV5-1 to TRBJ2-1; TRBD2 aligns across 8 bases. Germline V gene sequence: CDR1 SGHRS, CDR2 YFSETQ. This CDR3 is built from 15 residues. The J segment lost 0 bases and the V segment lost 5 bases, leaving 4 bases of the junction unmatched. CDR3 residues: CASSTGGVSYNEQFF. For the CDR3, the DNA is TGCGCCAGCAGTACCGGGGGGGTCTCCTACAATGAGCAGTTCTTC.

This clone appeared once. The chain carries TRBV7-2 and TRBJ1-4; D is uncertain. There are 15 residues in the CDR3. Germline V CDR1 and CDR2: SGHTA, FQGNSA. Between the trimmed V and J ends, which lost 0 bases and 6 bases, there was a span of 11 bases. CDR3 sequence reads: CASSLAAGSYEKLFF. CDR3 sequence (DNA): TGTGCCAGCAGCTTAGCGGCGGGGAGTTATGAAAAACTGTTTTTT.

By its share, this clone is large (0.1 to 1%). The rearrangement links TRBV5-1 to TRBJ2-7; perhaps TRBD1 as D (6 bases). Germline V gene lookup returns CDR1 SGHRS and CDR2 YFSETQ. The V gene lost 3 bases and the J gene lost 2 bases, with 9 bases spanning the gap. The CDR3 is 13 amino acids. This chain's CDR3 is CASSWDKAYEQYF. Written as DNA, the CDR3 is TGCGCCAGCAGCTGGGACAAGGCCTACGAGCAGTACTTC.

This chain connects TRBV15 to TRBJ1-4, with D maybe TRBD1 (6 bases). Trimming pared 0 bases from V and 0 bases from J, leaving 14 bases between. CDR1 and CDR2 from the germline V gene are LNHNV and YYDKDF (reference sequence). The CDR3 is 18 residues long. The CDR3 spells CATSRDLRGFATNEKLFF. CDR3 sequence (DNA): TGTGCCACCAGCAGAGATCTGAGGGGGTTCGCAACTAATGAAAAACTGTTTTTT.

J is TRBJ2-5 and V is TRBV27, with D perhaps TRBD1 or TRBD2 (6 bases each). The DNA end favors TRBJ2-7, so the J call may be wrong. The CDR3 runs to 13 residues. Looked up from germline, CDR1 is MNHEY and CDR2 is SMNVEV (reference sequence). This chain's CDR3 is CASSGGAGYEQYF. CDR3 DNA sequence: TGTGCCAGCAGCGGGGGCGCGGGATACGAGCAGTACTTC.

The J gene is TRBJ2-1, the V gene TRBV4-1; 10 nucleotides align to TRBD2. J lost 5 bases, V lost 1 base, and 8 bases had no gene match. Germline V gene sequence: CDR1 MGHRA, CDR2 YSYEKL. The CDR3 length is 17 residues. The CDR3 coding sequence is TGCGCCAGCAGCCAAGCGGTAGGACTAGCGGCTGACAATGAGCAGTTCTTC. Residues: CASSQAVGLAADNEQFF.